This T cell receptor (beta chain) derives from a study of blood T cell repertoires in COVID-19. Study in general: The origin of the acute and convalescent COVID-19 samples was the United States, Italy and Spain. The cDNA or gDNA used as material had been derived from T cells, B-cell-depleted T cells, or PBMCs.

Only in-frame clones appear in the TCRdb table, and some are missing; sequencing was by immunoSEQ multiplex PCR. The sample shows 100,000 to 130,000 clones, around 80% of them seen only once. Trimming took off 7 bases at V and 7 bases at J, with 22 bases between the two ends. CDR3 length: 15 residues. CDR1 and CDR2 (germline): LNHDA, SQIVND (reference sequence). The chain has TRBV19 and TRBJ1-1; D ambiguous. Source material: peripheral blood. This clonotype was obtained from an older man with acute or convalescent COVID-19. The CDR3, as DNA: TGTGCCAGTAAGGACGGGAGAAATCAGGCAAATGAAGCTTTCTTT. Protein sequence: CASKDGRNQANEAFF.